The 13 T cell receptor beta chains reported below all come from one sample, sequenced in a study of blood T cell repertoires in COVID-19. Here immunoSEQ multiplex PCR was the method, and the copy in TCRdb shows in-frame clones only, minus some. The top ten hold approximately 1.5% of the sample, which has some 110,000 clones, around 83% seen once. What was sequenced was peripheral blood. The source is a man aged 40-50 years with acute or convalescent COVID-19.

The V and J genes are TRBV7-2 and TRBJ2-5; 13 nucleotides align to TRBD2. Looked up from germline, CDR1 is SGHTA and CDR2 is FQGNSA. The ends lost 3 bases at V and 5 bases at J; junction bases unmatched: 12. The CDR3 loop spans 18 amino acids. The CDR3, as DNA: TGTGCCAGCAGCTTTTCTCGGACTAGCGGGGGCCGGGGGGAGACCCAGTACTTC. This sequence encodes CASSFSRTSGGRGETQYF. The full variable domain, with the rest looked up from reference TRBV7-2 and TRBJ2-5, is GAGVSQSPSNKVTEKGKDVELRCDPISGHTALYWYRQSLGQGLEFLIYFQGNSAPDKSGLPSDRFSAERTGGSVSTLTIQRTQQEDSAVYLCASSFSRTSGGRGETQYFGPGTRLLVL.

J is TRBJ2-2 and V is TRBV6-6; tentatively, D is TRBD1 (6 bases). The CDR3 runs 13 residues. Germline V gene sequence: CDR1 MNHNY, CDR2 SVGAGI (reference sequence). Trimming pared 6 bases from V and 6 bases from J, leaving 11 bases between. The CDR3 nucleotides read TGTGCCAGCAGACGTGGGACACCCGGGGAGCTGTTTTTT. Its translation is CASRRGTPGELFF.

V gene TRBV5-1 combines with J gene TRBJ2-1, with TRBD2 matching 7 bases. Per germline, CDR1 SGHRS and CDR2 YFSETQ. This CDR3 has 15 amino acids. Trimming took 0 bases from V and 8 from J; bases not matched to a gene: 8. CDR3 loop: CASSLVAGRVDEQFF. The CDR3 DNA reads as TGCGCCAGCAGCTTGGTAGCGGGTCGTGTGGATGAGCAGTTCTTC.

This clone has a single count. The CDR3: CASSLVLGDQPQHF. The CDR3 nucleotides read TGTGCCAGCAGCTTAGTTTTGGGAGATCAGCCCCAGCATTTT. V gene TRBV7-8 combines with J gene TRBJ1-5; unclear D gene. V shed 1 base and J shed 5 bases, with 9 bases lying between them. There are 14 residues in the CDR3. The germline V gene has CDR1 SGHVS and CDR2 FQNEAQ.

This sequence joins TRBV6-6 and TRBJ1-1; D is ambiguous. This CDR3 has 13 amino acids. Germline CDR1 MNHNY, CDR2 SVGAGI (reference sequence). V dropped 5 bases and J dropped 5 bases, with 12 bases sitting between them. The CDR3 DNA is TGTGCCAGCAGTCCCACCCCACAGACTGAAGCTTTCTTT. Its translation: CASSPTPQTEAFF.

The CDR3 DNA sequence: TGTGCCAGCAGCCCCTGGGCGGGAGCCGGGGAGCTGTTTTTT. Residues: CASSPWAGAGELFF. This chain connects TRBV3-1 (or the pseudogene TRBV3-2) to TRBJ2-2, with 7 bases that match TRBD2. The V segment lost 4 bases and the J segment 6 bases; nucleotides outside the gene matches: 5. Germline V gives CDR1 LGHDT, CDR2 YNNKEL (reference sequence). The CDR3 totals 14 residues.

This clone was recorded once. The chain carries TRBV7-3 and TRBJ2-3, with D unclear. The germline V and J ends were trimmed by 5 bases and 6 bases, with 15 bases remaining between them. Germline CDR1 SGHTA, CDR2 FQGTGA. The CDR3 has 14 amino acids. CDR3 loop: CASSPGSWADTQYF. In nucleotides, the CDR3 is TGTGCCAGCAGCCCCGGAAGTTGGGCGGATACGCAGTATTTT.

This chain uses TRBV3-1 (or the pseudogene TRBV3-2) with TRBJ2-1; 7 nucleotides line up with TRBD2. The CDR3 has 16 amino acids. CDR1 and CDR2 (germline): LGHDT, YNNKEL (reference sequence). V shed 3 bases and J 0 bases; nucleotides not matched to a gene: 5. The CDR3 nucleotides read TGTGCCAGCAGCCATGACGGCGGGAGCTCCTACAATGAGCAGTTCTTC. It yields the protein CASSHDGGSSYNEQFF.

The chain carries TRBV6-6 and TRBJ1-5; D remains unclear. Trimming took 5 bases from V and 0 from J, leaving 11 bases between them. From germline, CDR1 is MNHNY and CDR2 SVGAGI (reference sequence). The CDR3 contains 15 residues. The CDR3: CASSLSHLSNQPQHF. CDR3 sequence (DNA): TGTGCCAGCAGTCTATCACACCTTAGCAATCAGCCCCAGCATTTT.

The chain couples TRBV4-2 to TRBJ2-5, with 7 bases lining up with TRBD2. From germline, CDR1 is LGHNA and CDR2 YNFKEQ. The CDR3 has 14 residues. Losses at the gene ends were 3 bases for V and 3 bases for J; bases not matched to a gene: 4. CDR3 bases: TGTGCCAGCAGCCAGGCGGGGGTGGAAGAGACCCAGTACTTC. Translated, it gives CASSQAGVEETQYF.

This clone came up once. The CDR3 sequence: CASSFGGVGEQYF. The CDR3, as DNA: TGTGCCAGCAGCTTTGGCGGGGTCGGCGAGCAGTACTTC. The J gene is TRBJ2-7, the V gene TRBV11-3; possible D gene TRBD2, 6 bases. The CDR3 has 13 amino acids. V was shortened by 3 bases and J by 6 bases, with 12 bases between the two germline ends. Germline CDR1 and CDR2: SGHNT and YENEEA.

The genes are TRBV6-5 and TRBJ1-2, with 7 nucleotides matching TRBD1. J lost 3 bases, V lost 6 bases, and 4 bases had no gene match. The CDR3 is made up of 13 amino acids. CDR1 and CDR2 (germline): MNHEY, SVGAGI. CDR3 protein: CASRIDRDYGYTF. The CDR3 nucleotides read TGTGCCAGCAGGATTGACAGGGACTATGGCTACACCTTC.

This rearrangement joins TRBV7-8 to TRBJ2-1, with D possibly matching TRBD2 (5 bases). V shed 1 base and J shed 3 bases, with 10 bases lying between them. The germline gives CDR1 SGHVS, CDR2 FQNEAQ. CDR3 length equals 15 residues. CDR3: CASSLVPGIYNEQFF. The CDR3, as DNA: TGTGCCAGCAGCTTAGTCCCGGGGATCTACAATGAGCAGTTCTTC. Full variable domain (remainder filled in from reference TRBV7-8 and TRBJ2-1): GAGVSQSPRYKVAKRGQDVALRCDPISGHVSLFWYQQALGQGPEFLTYFQNEAQLDKSGLPSDRFFAERPEGSVSTLKIQRTQQEDSAVYLCASSLVPGIYNEQFFGPGTRLTVL.